Below are 3 T cell receptor beta chains sequenced from a single sample in a study of cytomegalovirus exposure and HLA in healthy donors. PCR amplification relied on 60 Vbeta primers (plus 13 Jbeta primers). The table came from immunoSEQ multiplex PCR; TCRdb's copy has only in-frame clones and leaves some out. This table holds about 150,000 clones, about 83% found once. The sequenced sample consisted of PBMCs. These receptors originate from a woman in her thirties or forties in good health and CMV-seronegative.

CDR3: CASSQAGQGGLREQYF. In nucleotides, the CDR3 is TGCGCCAGCAGCCAAGCTGGACAGGGGGGTTTGCGCGAGCAGTACTTC. The rearrangement uses TRBV4-1 and TRBJ2-7; 10 bases line up with TRBD1. Germline V lookup: CDR1 MGHRA, CDR2 YSYEKL. V dropped 1 base and J dropped 6; count of bases not matched to a gene: 9. The length of the CDR3 is 16 residues.

Remarks on this clone: This same CDR3 is encoded by further DNA sequences in the sample. The rearrangement uses TRBV30 and TRBJ1-5; weak D call: TRBD1 (6 bases). Germline V gives CDR1 GTSNPN, CDR2 SVGIG (reference sequence). The ends were cut back, 2 bases at V and 5 bases at J, with 10 bases in the middle. The CDR3 is 13 residues long. CDR3 residues: CAWSTGLDQPQHF. Written as DNA, the CDR3 is TGTGCCTGGAGTACAGGGCTAGATCAGCCCCAGCATTTT.

The chain uses TRBV28 and TRBJ2-6; weak D call: TRBD1 (5 bases). V lost 3 bases to trimming and J lost 0 bases, with 9 bases between them. Germline V gene data show CDR1 as MDHEN and CDR2 as SYDVKM. CDR3 length equals 16 residues. The chain's CDR3 is CASSLGQASGANVLTF. CDR3 in DNA: TGTGCCAGCAGTTTGGGGCAGGCCTCTGGGGCCAACGTCCTGACTTTC. The full variable domain, with the rest looked up from reference TRBV28 and TRBJ2-6, is DVKVTQSSRYLVKRTGEKVFLECVQDMDHENMFWYRQDPGLGLRLIYFSYDVKMKEKGDIPEGYSVSREKKERFSLILESASTNQTSMYLCASSLGQASGANVLTFGAGSRLTVL.